This T cell receptor beta chain emerged from a study of blood T cell repertoires in COVID-19. From germline, CDR1 is SGHVS and CDR2 FNYEAQ. V shed 1 base and J 5 bases; nucleotides not matched to a gene: 3. This CDR3 spans 14 amino acids. Original handling: Estimated nucleated cell counts came from reference gene primer amplification. Only in-frame clones appear in the TCRdb table, and some are missing; sequencing was by immunoSEQ multiplex PCR. V and J calls and clone size follow that table, whereas D and trimming were derived from the DNA. The table has around 200,000 clones, more than 70% seen once.

The sequence was collected from a woman aged 40 to 50 with acute COVID-19. J is TRBJ2-7 and V is TRBV7-6; 9 bases fit TRBD2. Sequencing was done on a sample of PBMCs or T cells enriched from blood (not recorded which). This CDR3 is CASSLEGTSNEQYF. The CDR3 bases are TGTGCCAGCAGCTTAGAAGGGACTAGCAACGAGCAGTACTTC.